These T cell receptor beta chains were read from a single sample in a study of T cell responses to AZD1222 COVID-19 vaccine. The data were produced by immunoSEQ multiplex PCR, yet TCRdb's version contains in-frame clones alone and is incomplete. The table records over 100,000 clones, 70% to 90% of them present only once. The sequencing used peripheral blood, collected on day 0 of AZD1222 vaccination. The receptors here all came from an adult in good health. Both conserved end residues are part of each CDR3. Fields, in order: J gene, V gene, D gene, clone size, CDR3 DNA, CDR3 protein. The D gene is left open where the match is weak. Expanded clones are given a class, and other clones once, few, many or no size at all.

>TRBJ2-6|TRBV5-1|TRBD1|.
TGCGCCAGCAGCTTCCATCTGACAGGGGAGGTTGGTGGGGCCAACGTCCTGACTTTC
CASSFHLTGEVGGANVLTF
>TRBJ1-1|TRBV7-9|.|.
TGTGCCGAAACAGAGAACACTGAAGCTTTCTTT
CAETENTEAFF
>TRBJ2-7|TRBV9|.|.
TGTGCCAGCAGCGTAGGAGCCCCAGGGTACGAGCAGTACTTC
CASSVGAPGYEQYF
>TRBJ2-7|TRBV10-3|TRBD2|.
TGTGCCACACGGACTAGCGGGAACTACGAGCAGTACTTC
CATRTSGNYEQYF
>TRBJ2-3|TRBV28|TRBD2|once
TGTGCCAGCAGCCACATAGCGGGAGGTACCACAGATACGCAGTATTTT
CASSHIAGGTTDTQYF
>TRBJ2-7|TRBV25-1|TRBD2|.
TGTGCCAGCAGTGAATGGGTCCTAGCGGGGGGGCGACTCGAGCAGTACTTC
CASSEWVLAGGRLEQYF
>TRBJ1-5|TRBV6-4|.|once
TGTGCCAGCAGTGACAGAGACAGTTATAGCAATCAGCCCCAGCATTTT
CASSDRDSYSNQPQHF
>TRBJ2-1|TRBV5-6|.|.
TGTGCCAGCATGGGGGGCGGGGCCTACAATGAGCAGTTCTTC
CASMGGGAYNEQFF
>TRBJ2-7|TRBV9|.|.
TGTGCCAGCAGCGTAGGAGGGGAAGGTGCTTTCGAGCAGTACTTC
CASSVGGEGAFEQYF
>TRBJ1-6|TRBV28|.|.
TGTGCCAGCAGCCCGGAACGGGTATCCTATAATTCACCCCTCCACTTT
CASSPERVSYNSPLHF
>TRBJ1-4|TRBV19|.|.
TGTGCCGTCAAACCGGGACGGGGGAGTGAAAAACTGTTTTTT
CAVKPGRGSEKLFF
>TRBJ1-1|TRBV7-3|.|.
TGTGCCAGCAGCCCAGGGAGAGGGGCAAGTGAAGCTTTCTTT
CASSPGRGASEAFF
>TRBJ2-1|TRBV18|TRBD2|.
TGTGCCAGCTCACAAGCGGGACCCACCTCCAATGAGCAGTTCTTC
CASSQAGPTSNEQFF
>TRBJ2-3|TRBV7-3|.|.
TGTGCCAGCAGCACATCGGGGGTCACAGATACGCAGTATTTT
CASSTSGVTDTQYF
>TRBJ2-7|TRBV7-2|.|.
TGTGCCAGCAGCCCTAATTCCGGGCCCTACGAGCAGTACTTC
CASSPNSGPYEQYF
>TRBJ1-4|TRBV7-9|TRBD1|.
TGTGCCAGCAGCTTAGCGAACAGGGCAGGGGGTGAAAAACTGTTTTTT
CASSLANRAGGEKLFF
>TRBJ2-7|TRBV9|.|.
TGTGCCAGCAGCGCTGGCCCTACAGGAGGGTACGAGCAGTACTTC
CASSAGPTGGYEQYF
>TRBJ2-5|TRBV18|.|.
TGTGCCAGCTCAATACGGGGATCGGAGACCCAGTACTTC
CASSIRGSETQYF
>TRBJ2-3|TRBV10-3|.|medium-sized
TGTGCCATCAGTGCTAGGAGACCAGATACGCAGTATTTT
CAISARRPDTQYF
>TRBJ2-2|TRBV28|.|.
TGTGCCAGCAGTTTCCTATCTAGGGACACCGGGGAGCTGTTTTTT
CASSFLSRDTGELFF
>TRBJ2-7|TRBV6-5|TRBD2|.
TGTGCCAGCAGTTCCCCGGGACTAGCCATCTACGAGCAGTACTTC
CASSSPGLAIYEQYF
>TRBJ1-5|TRBV28|TRBD1|.
TGTGCCAGCAGTTTAGGGACAGGGGGCGGAATGAGCAATCAGCCCCAGCATTTT
CASSLGTGGGMSNQPQHF
>TRBJ1-2|TRBV5-5|.|.
TGTGCCAGCAGCTTAGGGGTCGTGAACTATGGCTACACCTTC
CASSLGVVNYGYTF
>TRBJ1-5|TRBV7-2|.|.
TGTGCCAGCAGCTCCCTTTGGGGGGGAGATTATCCCCAGCATTTT
CASSSLWGGDYPQHF
>TRBJ1-5|TRBV10-3|.|few
TGTGCCATCAGTGACGAGGGCAATCAGCCCCAGCATTTT
CAISDEGNQPQHF
>TRBJ2-1|TRBV18|TRBD2|.
TGTGCCAGCTCGCCGGGACTAGTCGGCAATGAGCAGTTCTTC
CASSPGLVGNEQFF
>TRBJ1-6|TRBV28|.|.
TGTGCCAGCAGTTTACCCTCGGGGGGTCGGGATTCACCCCTCCACTTT
CASSLPSGGRDSPLHF
>TRBJ2-7|TRBV18|TRBD1|.
TGTGCCAGCTCACCCGGGACAGGGGGCACTTACGAGCAGTACTTC
CASSPGTGGTYEQYF
>TRBJ1-2|TRBV28|.|.
TGTGCCAGCAGCCAACGTCCGGGACCGAACTATGGCTACACCTTC
CASSQRPGPNYGYTF
>TRBJ1-4|TRBV12-3/TRBV12-4|.|.
TGTGCCAGCAGTTTATCGGGGTTAGAAAAACTGTTTTTT
CASSLSGLEKLFF
>TRBJ2-1|TRBV5-1|.|.
TGCGCCAGCAGCTTGGCGGACAGTAACAATGAGCAGTTCTTC
CASSLADSNNEQFF
>TRBJ2-5|TRBV19|.|.
TGTGCCAGTAGTACAGGAACAGGATGGGCTCGGGAGACCCAGTACTTC
CASSTGTGWARETQYF
>TRBJ1-2|TRBV2|.|.
TGTGCCAGCTTACAGCGTCATGGCTACACCTTC
CASLQRHGYTF
>TRBJ1-1|TRBV6-4|.|.
TGTGCCAGCAGTGACTCTAGACACCCGAACACTGAAGCTTTCTTT
CASSDSRHPNTEAFF
>TRBJ1-3|TRBV4-3|.|.
TGCGCCAGCAGCCAAGACAGAATTTCTGGAAACACCATATATTTT
CASSQDRISGNTIYF
>TRBJ1-2|TRBV21-1|.|.
TGTGCCAGCAGCAAAGGGAGGTGTGGCAGGGGGCGGCATGGCTACACCTTC
CASSKGRCGRGRHGYTF
>TRBJ2-3|TRBV7-3|.|.
TGTGCCAGCAGCTTAAATCCAGCGGGCACAGATACGCAGTATTTT
CASSLNPAGTDTQYF
>TRBJ2-3|TRBV11-2|.|.
TGTGCCAGCAGCTTAGTCGCAGATACGCAGTATTTT
CASSLVADTQYF
>TRBJ2-5|TRBV3-1/TRBV3-2|.|.
TGTGCCAGCAGCCAAAACCGCGGGCTCCAAGAGACCCAGTACTTC
CASSQNRGLQETQYF
>TRBJ2-1|TRBV6-5|TRBD2|.
TGTGCCAGCAGTTACCGGACTAGCGGCAATGAGCAGTTCTTC
CASSYRTSGNEQFF
>TRBJ1-1|TRBV9|TRBD1|.
TGTGCCAGCAGCGCAGAGGACAGGGGCACCGTACGTGATGAAGCTTTCTTT
CASSAEDRGTVRDEAFF
>TRBJ2-3|TRBV27|TRBD2|.
TGTGCCAGCAGTTTCAGGCTAGCGGGAGGGAACACAGATACGCAGTATTTT
CASSFRLAGGNTDTQYF
>TRBJ1-1|TRBV6-1|.|.
TGTGCCAGCAGTGAAGCGCGGGGAACTGAAGCTTTCTTT
CASSEARGTEAFF
>TRBJ2-5|TRBV3-1/TRBV3-2|TRBD2|once
TGTGCCAGCAGCCAAGAGACTAGCGGGGAAGAGACCCAGTACTTC
CASSQETSGEETQYF
>TRBJ2-3|TRBV7-3|TRBD2|.
TGTGCCAGCAGCTCCCAAGGACTAGCCGATACGCAGTATTTT
CASSSQGLADTQYF
>TRBJ2-3|TRBV9|.|.
TGTGCCAGCAGCTTTTCCCAACGAGGAGATACGCAGTATTTT
CASSFSQRGDTQYF
>TRBJ1-5|TRBV24-1|.|.
TGTGCCACCGGAGAGGCCGGAGGGAGCAATCAGCCCCAGCATTTT
CATGEAGGSNQPQHF
>TRBJ1-1|TRBV15|.|.
TGTGCCACCAGCCCAAGGGGCAGAGATGAAGCTTTCTTT
CATSPRGRDEAFF
>TRBJ1-2|TRBV30|.|.
TGTGCCTGGATGGGGTGGGGTGACTATGGCTACACCTTC
CAWMGWGDYGYTF
>TRBJ1-3|TRBV7-9|.|.
TGTGCCAGCAGCTTAAGTCAAGCATCTGGAAACACCATATATTTT
CASSLSQASGNTIYF
>TRBJ2-7|TRBV28|.|.
TGTGCCAGCAGGGGGAGCGGACAGACCTACGAGCAGTACTTC
CASRGSGQTYEQYF